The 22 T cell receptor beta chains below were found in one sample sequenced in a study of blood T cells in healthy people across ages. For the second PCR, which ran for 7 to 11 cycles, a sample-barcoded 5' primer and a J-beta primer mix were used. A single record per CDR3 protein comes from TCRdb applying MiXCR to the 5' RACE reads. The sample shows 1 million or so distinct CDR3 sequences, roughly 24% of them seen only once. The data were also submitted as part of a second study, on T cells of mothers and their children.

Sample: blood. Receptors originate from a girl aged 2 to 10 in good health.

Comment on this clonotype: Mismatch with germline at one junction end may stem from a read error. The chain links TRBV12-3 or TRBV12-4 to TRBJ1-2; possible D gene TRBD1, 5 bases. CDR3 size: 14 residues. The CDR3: CAGSRDSSTPSRTF. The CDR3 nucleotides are TGTGCCGGAAGTCGGGACTCGAGTACCCCCTCGAGGACTTTC.

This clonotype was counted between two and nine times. DNA for the CDR3: TGCGCCAGCAGCCTCCCAGATAGCGGGGGTTACGAGCAGTACTTC. Translation gives CASSLPDSGGYEQYF. The genes are TRBV4-1 and TRBJ2-7; 9 nucleotides match TRBD2. Germline V CDR1 and CDR2: MGHRA, YSYEKL. With 4 bases clipped from V and 4 bases from J, the junction kept 8 bases outside the gene matches. CDR3 length: 15 residues.

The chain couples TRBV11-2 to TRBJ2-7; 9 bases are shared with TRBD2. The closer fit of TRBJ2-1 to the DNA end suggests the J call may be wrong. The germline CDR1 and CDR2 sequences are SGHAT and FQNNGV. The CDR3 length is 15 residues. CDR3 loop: CASSSLAGMMHEQFF. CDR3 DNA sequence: TGTGCCAGCAGCTCCCTAGCGGGAATGATGCATGAGCAGTTCTTC.

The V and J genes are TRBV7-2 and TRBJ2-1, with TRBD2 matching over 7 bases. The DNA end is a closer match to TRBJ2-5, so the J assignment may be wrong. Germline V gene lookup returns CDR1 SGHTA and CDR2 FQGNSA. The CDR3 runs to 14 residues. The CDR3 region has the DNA TGTGCCAGCAGCCAGCGGGGAAGGTGGGAGACCCAGTACTTC. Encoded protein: CASSQRGRWETQYF.

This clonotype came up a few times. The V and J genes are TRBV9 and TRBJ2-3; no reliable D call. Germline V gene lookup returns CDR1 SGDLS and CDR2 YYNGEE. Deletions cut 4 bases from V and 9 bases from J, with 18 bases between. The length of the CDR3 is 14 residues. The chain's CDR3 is CASSPSDPVGTQYF. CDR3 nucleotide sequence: TGTGCCAGCAGCCCGTCGGACCCCGTAGGGACGCAGTATTTT. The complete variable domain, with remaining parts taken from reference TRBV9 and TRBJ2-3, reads DSGVTQTPKHLITATGQRVTLRCSPRSGDLSVYWYQQSLDQGLQFLIQYYNGEERAKGNILERFSAQQFPDLHSELNLSSLELGDSALYFCASSPSDPVGTQYFGPGTRLTVL.

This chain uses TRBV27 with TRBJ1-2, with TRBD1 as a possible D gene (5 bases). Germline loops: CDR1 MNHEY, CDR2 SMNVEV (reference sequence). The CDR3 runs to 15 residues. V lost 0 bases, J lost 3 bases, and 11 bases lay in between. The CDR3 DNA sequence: TGTGCCAGCAGTTTATCCCCTGGGGGGTACTATGGCTACACCTTC. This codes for CASSLSPGGYYGYTF.

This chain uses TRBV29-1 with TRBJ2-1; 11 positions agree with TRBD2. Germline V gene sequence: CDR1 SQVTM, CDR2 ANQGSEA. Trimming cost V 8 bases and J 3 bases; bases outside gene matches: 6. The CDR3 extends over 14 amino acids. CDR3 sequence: CSIKTSGDYNEQFF. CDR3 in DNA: TGCAGCATCAAGACTAGCGGGGACTACAATGAGCAGTTCTTC.

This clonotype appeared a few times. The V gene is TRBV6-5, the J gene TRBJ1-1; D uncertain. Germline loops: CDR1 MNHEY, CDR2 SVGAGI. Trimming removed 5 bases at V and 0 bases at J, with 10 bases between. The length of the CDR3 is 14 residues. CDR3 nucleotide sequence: TGTGCCAGCAGTCAGCCGAACATGAACACTGAAGCTTTCTTT. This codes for CASSQPNMNTEAFF.

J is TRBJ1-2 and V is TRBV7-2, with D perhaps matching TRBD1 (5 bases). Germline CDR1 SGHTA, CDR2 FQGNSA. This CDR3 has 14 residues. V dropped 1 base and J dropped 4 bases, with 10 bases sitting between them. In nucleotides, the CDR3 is TGTGCCAGCAGCTTAGAGCAAGGGGCCTATGGCTACACCTTC. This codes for CASSLEQGAYGYTF.

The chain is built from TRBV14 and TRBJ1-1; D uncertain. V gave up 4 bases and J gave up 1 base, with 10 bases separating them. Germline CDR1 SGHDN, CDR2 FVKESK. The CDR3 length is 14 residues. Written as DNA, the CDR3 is TGTGCCAGCAGCCCCAACGTCGGGAACACTGAAGCTTTCTTT. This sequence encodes CASSPNVGNTEAFF.

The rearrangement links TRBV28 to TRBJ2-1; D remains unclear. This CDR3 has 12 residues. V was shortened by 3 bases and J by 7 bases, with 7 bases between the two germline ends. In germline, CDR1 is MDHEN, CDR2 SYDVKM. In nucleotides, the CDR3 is TGTGCCAGCAGTTTCTCTCGGAATGAGCAGTTCTTC. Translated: CASSFSRNEQFF.

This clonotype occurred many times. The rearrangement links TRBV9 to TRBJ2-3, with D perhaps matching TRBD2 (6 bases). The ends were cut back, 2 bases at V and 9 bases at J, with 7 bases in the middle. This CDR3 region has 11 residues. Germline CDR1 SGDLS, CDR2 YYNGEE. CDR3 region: CASSVGGTQYF. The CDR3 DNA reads TGTGCCAGCAGCGTTGGGGGGACGCAGTATTTT. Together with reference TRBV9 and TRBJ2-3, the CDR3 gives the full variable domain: DSGVTQTPKHLITATGQRVTLRCSPRSGDLSVYWYQQSLDQGLQFLIQYYNGEERAKGNILERFSAQQFPDLHSELNLSSLELGDSALYFCASSVGGTQYFGPGTRLTVL.

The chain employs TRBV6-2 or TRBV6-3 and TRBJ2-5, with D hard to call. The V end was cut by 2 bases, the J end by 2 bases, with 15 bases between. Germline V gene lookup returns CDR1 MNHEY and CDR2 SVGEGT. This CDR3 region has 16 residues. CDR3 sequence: CASSYGPHLLQETQYF. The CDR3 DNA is TGTGCCAGCAGTTACGGGCCCCACCTTTTACAAGAGACCCAGTACTTC.

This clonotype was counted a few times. As DNA, the CDR3 is TGTGCCAGCAGTCTAGCTCTCAAAGAGACCCAGTACTTC. Amino acid sequence: CASSLALKETQYF. V gene TRBV6-5 combines with J gene TRBJ2-5; possibly TRBD2 for D (5 bases). CDR1 is MNHEY, CDR2 SVGAGI, per germline. This CDR3 has 13 residues. V was pared by 5 bases and J by 3 bases, with 10 bases between.

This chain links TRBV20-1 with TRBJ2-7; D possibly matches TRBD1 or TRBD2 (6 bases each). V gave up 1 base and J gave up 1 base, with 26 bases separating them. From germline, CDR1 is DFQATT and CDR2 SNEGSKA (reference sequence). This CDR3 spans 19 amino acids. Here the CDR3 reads CSARGWRAAIRQGSYEQYF. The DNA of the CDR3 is TGCAGTGCTAGAGGTTGGAGGGCCGCGATCAGGCAGGGGTCCTACGAGCAGTACTTC.

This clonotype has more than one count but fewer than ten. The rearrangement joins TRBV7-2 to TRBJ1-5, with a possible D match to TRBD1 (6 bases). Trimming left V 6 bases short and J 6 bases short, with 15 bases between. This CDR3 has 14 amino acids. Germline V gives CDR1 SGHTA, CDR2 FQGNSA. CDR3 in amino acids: CASSSGGFGQPQHF. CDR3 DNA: TGTGCCAGCAGTTCCGGGGGCTTCGGTCAGCCCCAGCATTTT. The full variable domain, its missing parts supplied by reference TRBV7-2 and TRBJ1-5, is GAGVSQSPSNKVTEKGKDVELRCDPISGHTALYWYRQSLGQGLEFLIYFQGNSAPDKSGLPSDRFSAERTGGSVSTLTIQRTQQEDSAVYLCASSSGGFGQPQHFGDGTRLSIL.

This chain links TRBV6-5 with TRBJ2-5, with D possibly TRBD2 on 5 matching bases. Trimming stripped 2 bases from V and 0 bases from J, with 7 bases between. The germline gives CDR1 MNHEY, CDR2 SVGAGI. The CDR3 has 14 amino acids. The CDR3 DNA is TGTGCCAGCAGTTACGTCGGGGACCAAGAGACCCAGTACTTC. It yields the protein CASSYVGDQETQYF.

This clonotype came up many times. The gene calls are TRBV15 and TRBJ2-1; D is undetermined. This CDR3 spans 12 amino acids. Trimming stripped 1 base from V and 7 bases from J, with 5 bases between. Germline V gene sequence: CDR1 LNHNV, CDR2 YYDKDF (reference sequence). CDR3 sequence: CATSRVGNEQFF. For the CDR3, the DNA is TGTGCCACCAGCAGAGTTGGGAATGAGCAGTTCTTC.

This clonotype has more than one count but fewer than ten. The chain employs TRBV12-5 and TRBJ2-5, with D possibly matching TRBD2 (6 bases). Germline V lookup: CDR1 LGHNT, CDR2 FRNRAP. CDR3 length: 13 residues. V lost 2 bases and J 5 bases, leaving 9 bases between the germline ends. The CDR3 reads CASGLRGRETQYF. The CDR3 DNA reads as TGTGCTAGTGGTTTGCGGGGGAGGGAGACCCAGTACTTC.

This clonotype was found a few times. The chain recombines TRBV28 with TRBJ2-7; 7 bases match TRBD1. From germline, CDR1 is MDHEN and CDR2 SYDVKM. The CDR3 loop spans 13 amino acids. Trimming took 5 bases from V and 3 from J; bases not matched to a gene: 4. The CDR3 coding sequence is TGTGCCAGCAGTAAGACAGGGAACTACGAGCAGTACTTC. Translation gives CASSKTGNYEQYF.

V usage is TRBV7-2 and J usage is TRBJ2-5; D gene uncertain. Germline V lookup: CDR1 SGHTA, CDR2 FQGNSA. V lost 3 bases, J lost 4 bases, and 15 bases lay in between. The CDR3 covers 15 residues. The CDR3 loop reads CASSFPIYSRETQYF. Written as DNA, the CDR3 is TGTGCCAGCAGCTTTCCCATTTACTCCAGAGAGACCCAGTACTTC.

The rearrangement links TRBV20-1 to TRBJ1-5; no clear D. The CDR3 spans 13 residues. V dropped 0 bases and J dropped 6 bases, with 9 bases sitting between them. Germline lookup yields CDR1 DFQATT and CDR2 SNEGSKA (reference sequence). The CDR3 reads CSAREARTQPQHF. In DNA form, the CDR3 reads TGCAGTGCTAGAGAGGCCAGAACTCAGCCCCAGCATTTT.